These 18 T cell receptor beta chains came from one sample sequenced in a study of blood T cells in healthy people across ages. The second PCR ran roughly 6 to 12 cycles with a sample-barcoded 5' primer and J-beta primers. TCRdb fed the 5' RACE reads into MiXCR, producing one record per CDR3 protein. The sample contains nearly 1 million distinct CDR3 sequences, roughly 51% of which appear only once. Material: blood. These TCRs come from a woman aged 55 to 70 in good health.

This clonotype occurred a few times. This chain links TRBV25-1 with TRBJ1-1; 10 positions agree with TRBD1. This CDR3 contains 15 residues. Trimming cost V 2 bases and J 2 bases; bases outside gene matches: 2. Per germline, CDR1 MGHDK and CDR2 SYGVNS. DNA of the CDR3: TGTGCCAGCAGTGAAGGGACAGGGGCCAACACTGAAGCTTTCTTT. It is translated as CASSEGTGANTEAFF.

This rearrangement joins TRBV19 to TRBJ2-7; D unclear. The CDR3 covers 14 residues. Trimming took 0 bases from V and 3 from J, leaving 9 bases between them. CDR1 and CDR2 from the germline V gene are LNHDA and SQIVND (reference sequence). CDR3 protein: CASSIDGENYEQYF. The CDR3 nucleotides read TGTGCCAGTAGTATAGACGGCGAAAACTACGAGCAGTACTTC. Complete variable domain (other parts from reference TRBV19 and TRBJ2-7): DGGITQSPKYLFRKEGQNVTLSCEQNLNHDAMYWYRQDPGQGLRLIYYSQIVNDFQKGDIAEGYSVSREKKESFPLTVTSAQKNPTAFYLCASSIDGENYEQYFGPGTRLTVT.

This clonotype was seen a handful of times. This chain connects TRBV15 to TRBJ2-7, with 10 positions matching TRBD2. CDR1 and CDR2 from the germline V gene are LNHNV and YYDKDF (reference sequence). This CDR3 region has 14 residues. The J segment lost 7 bases and the V segment lost 6 bases, leaving 9 bases of the junction unmatched. The CDR3 here is CATSNQREGREQYF. The CDR3 DNA reads TGTGCCACCAGTAACCAGCGGGAGGGCCGAGAGCAGTACTTC.

This clonotype has only a few counts. The CDR3 DNA follows: TGTGCCAGCAGCTCCAGGGGTAGTAGAAAGGAGACCCAGTACTTC. Translation gives CASSSRGSRKETQYF. The J gene is TRBJ2-5, the V gene TRBV7-2, with D possibly matching TRBD1 (6 bases). The CDR3 is made up of 15 amino acids. Trimming took 4 bases from V and 5 from J, leaving 17 bases between them. The V gene's germline CDR1 is SGHTA and CDR2 FQGNSA.

The chain couples TRBV2 to TRBJ2-5, with a possible D match to TRBD2 (5 bases). TRBJ2-7 explains the end of the DNA better; the J call may be wrong. The CDR3 is 13 amino acids. Germline V CDR1 and CDR2: SNHLY, FYNNEI. For the CDR3, the DNA is TGTGCCAGCACGTGGAGGCAGCTTTACGAGCAGTACTTC. Protein sequence: CASTWRQLYEQYF.

In its sample, this clonotype was seen a few times. The chain recombines TRBV6-1 with TRBJ1-2; 11 nucleotides match TRBD1. Germline assignment: CDR1 MNHNS and CDR2 SASEGT. There are 13 residues in the CDR3. V shed 6 bases, J shed 6 bases, and the junction held 3 bases outside the gene matches. The CDR3 loop is CASSWDRGDGYTF. CDR3 DNA: TGTGCCAGCAGCTGGGACAGGGGGGATGGCTACACCTTC.

The V and J genes are TRBV3-1 and TRBJ2-5; 11 positions agree with TRBD2. This CDR3 has 15 amino acids. Germline V lookup: CDR1 LGHDT, CDR2 YNNKEL (reference sequence). V trimming: 2 bases; J trimming: 11 bases; junction bases outside the gene matches: 10. DNA of the CDR3: TGTGCCAGCAGCCAAATGACTAGCGGGGTTAGGGAGCAGTACTTC. Encoded protein: CASSQMTSGVREQYF.

The V and J genes are TRBV20-1 and TRBJ2-3; a weak D match, TRBD2 (6 bases). Trimming took 2 bases from V and 4 from J, leaving 13 bases between them. Germline V gene data show CDR1 as DFQATT and CDR2 as SNEGSKA (reference sequence). The CDR3 has 14 residues. The CDR3 sequence is CSARLPGSADTQYF. In nucleotides, the CDR3 is TGCAGTGCTAGACTCCCCGGGAGTGCAGATACGCAGTATTTT.

The chain carries TRBV20-1 and TRBJ2-1, with D unclear. V was clipped by 6 bases and J by 5 bases, with 17 bases between them. This CDR3 region has 14 residues. In germline, CDR1 is DFQATT, CDR2 SNEGSKA (reference sequence). The chain's CDR3 is CSAPGRVPHNEQFF. DNA of the CDR3: TGCAGTGCCCCCGGTAGGGTCCCACACAATGAGCAGTTCTTC.

The rearrangement joins TRBV12-3 or TRBV12-4 to TRBJ1-5; D is uncertain. This CDR3 spans 13 amino acids. The V end lost 10 bases, the J end lost 9 bases, and 19 bases lay between the germline ends. The CDR3 protein is CATSHSVFGPQHF. The DNA for the CDR3 is TGTGCCACCTCACATTCTGTCTTTGGGCCCCAGCATTTT.

This clonotype appeared a single time. V and J are TRBV10-3 and TRBJ2-7, with D perhaps matching TRBD2 (6 bases). The CDR3 has 15 residues. Germline V lookup: CDR1 ENHRY, CDR2 SYGVKD. Trimming took off 4 bases at V and 3 bases at J, with 16 bases between the two ends. CDR3 in amino acids: CAISAGPQEGYEQYF. CDR3 nucleotide sequence: TGTGCCATCAGTGCCGGACCCCAGGAGGGCTACGAGCAGTACTTC.

About this clonotype itself: One end of the junction does not line up with germline, which may come from a read error. This chain connects TRBV9 to TRBJ2-4; D gene uncertain. The end of the DNA aligns better with TRBJ2-7, so the J call may be wrong. Germline loops: CDR1 SGDLS, CDR2 YYNGEE. The CDR3 sequence is 13 residues long. The CDR3 DNA sequence: TGTGCCGGCAGCGCCTCAGGCTCGTACGAGCAGTACTTC. Its translation is CAGSASGSYEQYF.

This clonotype was seen only a few times. The chain couples TRBV7-4 to TRBJ2-7, with 8 bases matching TRBD2. Germline CDR1 SGHVT, CDR2 SQSDAQ. There are 14 residues in the CDR3. V trimming: 5 bases; J trimming: 5 bases; junction bases outside the gene matches: 8. The CDR3 sequence: CASSPGIAGNEQYF. The CDR3 nucleotides are TGTGCCAGCAGCCCGGGTATAGCGGGAAACGAGCAGTACTTC.

The chain recombines TRBV28 with TRBJ1-2; D remains ambiguous. The CDR3 spans 16 residues. Germline loops: CDR1 MDHEN, CDR2 SYDVKM. The germline V and J ends were trimmed by 6 bases and 2 bases, with 19 bases remaining between them. The CDR3 region has the DNA TGTGCCAGCAGCGTTGGAGGCATAGGCCCGAACTATGGCTACACCTTC. Amino acid sequence: CASSVGGIGPNYGYTF.

This clonotype was seen once. This chain joins TRBV28 and TRBJ2-5; D unclear. Judging by the DNA end, TRBJ2-7 fits better; the J call may be wrong. The germline V gene has CDR1 MDHEN and CDR2 SYDVKM. The CDR3 covers 14 residues. CDR3: CASSLMLVGYEQYF. The CDR3 region has the DNA TGTGCCAGCAGTTTAATGTTAGTGGGGTACGAGCAGTACTTC.

A few counts support this clonotype. For the CDR3, the DNA is TGTGCCACCCAAATGGGGGGGCAGAACACTGAAGCTTTCTTT. It yields the protein CATQMGGQNTEAFF. J is TRBJ1-1 and V is TRBV6-1; a weak D match, TRBD1 (6 bases). The CDR3 totals 14 residues. Looked up from germline, CDR1 is MNHNS and CDR2 is SASEGT. Trimming shortened V by 10 bases and J by 1 base, and 16 bases separated the two germline ends.

This clonotype was seen a few times. The rearrangement links TRBV27 to TRBJ2-5; the D is unclear. The CDR3 sequence is 13 residues long. Germline V gives CDR1 MNHEY, CDR2 SMNVEV (reference sequence). V gave up 2 bases and J gave up 7 bases, with 11 bases separating them. The CDR3, as DNA: TGTGCCAGCAGTTTAGGTAGCATGGGGACCCAGTACTTC. It yields the protein CASSLGSMGTQYF.

The sample holds a few counts of this clonotype. The CDR3, as DNA: TGTGCCAGCAGCCAAGAAGGGTGGACTGAAGCTTTCTTT. It codes for CASSQEGWTEAFF. The chain links TRBV3-1 to TRBJ1-1; D unclear. Deletions cut 0 bases from V and 5 bases from J, with 7 bases between. This CDR3 has 13 amino acids. Germline-derived CDR1 and CDR2 are LGHDT and YNNKEL (reference sequence).